The rows below give T cell receptor beta chains drawn from one sample of a study of blood T cell repertoires in COVID-19. Some clones are missing from TCRdb's copy, which holds only in-frame ones; the method was immunoSEQ multiplex PCR. The table includes approximately 170,000 clones, approximately 82% detected once. Material for sequencing was peripheral blood. The receptor set was obtained from a woman older than 75 with active or convalescent COVID-19. CDR3s include the opening cysteine and the closing phenylalanine or tryptophan. Fields, in order: V gene, CDR3 length, J gene, CDR3 protein.

TRBV6-5	15	TRBJ1-1	CASRAPGQGNTEAFF
TRBV20-1	10	TRBJ1-2	CSARPYGYTF
TRBV5-1	15	TRBJ2-7	CASSATSGRAYEQYF
TRBV7-2	18	TRBJ1-3	CASSLTHARQGNGNTIYF
TRBV7-9	16	TRBJ2-2	CASSFAPGQGSGELFF
TRBV6-5	14	TRBJ1-1	CASRRPGTGDGAFF
TRBV18	12	TRBJ2-5	CASSLEMETQYF
TRBV5-6	13	TRBJ2-7	CASSLWASDEQYF
TRBV29-1	16	TRBJ2-7	CSVEDPGTGLSYEQYF
TRBV15	15	TRBJ1-2	CATSTSRGADYGYTF
TRBV5-5	13	TRBJ1-5	CASSIDRDQPQHF
TRBV9	14	TRBJ2-1	CASSVEATPIKQFF
TRBV11-3	13	TRBJ1-1	CASSLESNTEAFF
TRBV10-3	14	TRBJ1-1	CATTVSGGNTEAFF
TRBV9	15	TRBJ2-1	CASSGGREGLNEQFF
TRBV30	16	TRBJ2-3	CAWSVSSGRATDTQYF
TRBV3-1/TRBV3-2	16	TRBJ2-1	CASSQEGLAVHNEQFF
TRBV12-3/TRBV12-4	13	TRBJ1-5	CASSRTGNQPQHF
TRBV24-1	14	TRBJ2-1	CATSDLLEQQEQFF
TRBV10-1	13	TRBJ1-1	CASSEKQNTEAFF
TRBV2	14	TRBJ2-1	CASSEAGRGDEQFF
TRBV30	12	TRBJ2-7	CAWRQETLEQYF
TRBV7-7	15	TRBJ2-2	CASSSGLVSTGELFF
TRBV3-1/TRBV3-2	15	TRBJ2-1	CASSQTVQSYNEQFF
TRBV19	14	TRBJ1-2	CASSKYEGDYGYTF
TRBV11-2	12	TRBJ2-5	CASSPNQETQYF
TRBV2	15	TRBJ1-2	CASSEGQLRWYGYTF